A selection of T cell receptor beta chains follows, all from one sample in a study of prognosis after radiotherapy for stage I lung cancer. TCRdb recomputed calls from the multiplex PCR reads with MiXCR, one row per CDR3 protein. Altogether 14,000 or so distinct CDR3 sequences are present, about 27% being singletons, with the ten largest covering 13%. The source was PBMCs, collected before or after stereotactic body radiation therapy (not recorded which). These receptors originate from a donor aged 50 or older with non-small cell lung cancer. Each CDR3 is given without its conserved first and last residue. Fields, in order: V gene, J gene, CDR3 protein.

TRBV5-6,TRBJ1-5,ASSFRGAGNQPQH
TRBV7-6,TRBJ2-5,ASSIEETQY
TRBV5-5,TRBJ2-7,ASSLSGRSYEQY
TRBV6-1,TRBJ1-5,ASSPFRDQPQH
TRBV30,TRBJ1-1,ACGRNTEAF
TRBV18,TRBJ2-7,ASSPPGLGAGEQY
TRBV30,TRBJ1-2,AWTQQEGYT
TRBV5-4,TRBJ2-3,ASSLSSGGDTQY
TRBV12-3/TRBV12-4,TRBJ2-5,ASRDLGSQY
TRBV7-6,TRBJ1-4,ASSLSQGKNEKLF
TRBV18,TRBJ2-5,ASSPFAASQETQY
TRBV20-1,TRBJ2-1,SALIPALEVNEQF
TRBV6-4,TRBJ2-2,ASSDSTGTVELF
TRBV27,TRBJ1-2,ASSFAGTYCYT
TRBV6-5,TRBJ2-2,ASSFRTGAKVAGELF
TRBV19,TRBJ2-5,ASSTGTARQETQY
TRBV12-3/TRBV12-4,TRBJ1-1,ASSLANINTEAF
TRBV6-1,TRBJ1-1,ASRTGLGVTEAF
TRBV27,TRBJ2-7,ASSFAGEQY
TRBV4-2,TRBJ2-1,ASSQTSGSSNEQF
TRBV6-1,TRBJ2-5,ASRIQGTTRESKY
TRBV28,TRBJ2-1,ASSLWDEKNEQF
TRBV27,TRBJ2-5,ASSPGTVSQETQY
TRBV19,TRBJ2-7,ASSPGLAGACEQY
TRBV27,TRBJ2-1,ASGGGASYNEQF
TRBV19,TRBJ1-2,ASSLIGDDGYT
TRBV20-1,TRBJ2-1,SALDYTGYNEQF
TRBV7-9,TRBJ1-4,ASSLVRTGGGKLF